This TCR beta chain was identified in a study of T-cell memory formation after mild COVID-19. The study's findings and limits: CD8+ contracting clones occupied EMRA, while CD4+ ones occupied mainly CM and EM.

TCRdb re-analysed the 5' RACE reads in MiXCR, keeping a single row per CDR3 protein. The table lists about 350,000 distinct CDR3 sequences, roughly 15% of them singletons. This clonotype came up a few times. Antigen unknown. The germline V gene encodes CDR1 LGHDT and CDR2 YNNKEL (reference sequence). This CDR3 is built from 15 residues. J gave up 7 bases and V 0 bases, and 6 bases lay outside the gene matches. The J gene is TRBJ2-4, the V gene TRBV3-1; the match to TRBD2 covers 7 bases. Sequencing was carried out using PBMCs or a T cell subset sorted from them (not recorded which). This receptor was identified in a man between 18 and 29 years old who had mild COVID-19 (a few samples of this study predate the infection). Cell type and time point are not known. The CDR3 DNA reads TGTGCCAGCAGCCAAGACAGCGGGATAGGGAACATTCAGTACTTC. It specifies CASSQDSGIGNIQYF.